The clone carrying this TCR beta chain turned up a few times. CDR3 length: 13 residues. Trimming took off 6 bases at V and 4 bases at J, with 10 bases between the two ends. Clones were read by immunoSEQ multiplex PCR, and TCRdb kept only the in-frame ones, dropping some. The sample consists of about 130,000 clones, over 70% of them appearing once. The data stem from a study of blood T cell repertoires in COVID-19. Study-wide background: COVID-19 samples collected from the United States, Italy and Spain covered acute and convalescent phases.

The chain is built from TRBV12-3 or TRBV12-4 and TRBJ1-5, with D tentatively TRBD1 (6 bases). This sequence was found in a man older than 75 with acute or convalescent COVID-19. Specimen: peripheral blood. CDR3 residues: CASRRTGNQPQHF. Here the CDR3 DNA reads TGTGCCAGCAGAAGAACAGGGAATCAGCCCCAGCATTTT.